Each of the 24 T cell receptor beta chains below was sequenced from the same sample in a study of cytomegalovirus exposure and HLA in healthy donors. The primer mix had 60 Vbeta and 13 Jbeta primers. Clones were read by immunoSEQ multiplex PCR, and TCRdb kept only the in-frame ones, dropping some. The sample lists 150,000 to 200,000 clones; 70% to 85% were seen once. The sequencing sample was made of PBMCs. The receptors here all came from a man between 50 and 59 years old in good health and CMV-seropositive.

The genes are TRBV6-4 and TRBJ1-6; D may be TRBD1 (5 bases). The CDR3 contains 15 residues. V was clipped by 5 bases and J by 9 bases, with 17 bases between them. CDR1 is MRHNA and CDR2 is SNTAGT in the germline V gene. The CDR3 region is CASSKLSGGGSPLHF. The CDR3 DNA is TGTGCCAGCAGTAAACTCTCTGGGGGGGGTTCACCCCTCCACTTT.

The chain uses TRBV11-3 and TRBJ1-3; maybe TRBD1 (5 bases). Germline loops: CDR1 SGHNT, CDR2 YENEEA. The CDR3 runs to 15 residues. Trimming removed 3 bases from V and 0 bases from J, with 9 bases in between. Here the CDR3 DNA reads TGTGCCAGCAGCTTTAGGGGATTCTCTGGAAACACCATATATTTT. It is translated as CASSFRGFSGNTIYF.

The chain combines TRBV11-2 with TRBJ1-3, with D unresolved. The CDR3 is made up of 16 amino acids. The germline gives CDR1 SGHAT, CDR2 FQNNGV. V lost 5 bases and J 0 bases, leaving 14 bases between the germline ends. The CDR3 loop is CASSVNMGSSGNTIYF. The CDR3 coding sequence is TGTGCCAGCAGCGTAAACATGGGGAGCTCTGGAAACACCATATATTTT.

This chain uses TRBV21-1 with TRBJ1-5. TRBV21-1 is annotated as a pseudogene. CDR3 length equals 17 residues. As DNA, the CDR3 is TGTGCCAGCAGCAAAGGGGGAGGGTTTGGGAGCAATCAGCCCCAGCATTTT. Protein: CASSKGGGFGSNQPQHF.

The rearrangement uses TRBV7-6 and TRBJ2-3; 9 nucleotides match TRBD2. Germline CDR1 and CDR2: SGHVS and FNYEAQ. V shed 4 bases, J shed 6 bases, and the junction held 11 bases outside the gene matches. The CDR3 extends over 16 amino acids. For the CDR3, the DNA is TGTGCCAGCAGCTCGCCCCGGCGGGGGGGGATTGATACGCAGTATTTT. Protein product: CASSSPRRGGIDTQYF. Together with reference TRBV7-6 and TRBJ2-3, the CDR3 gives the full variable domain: GAGVSQSPRYKVTKRGQDVALRCDPISGHVSLYWYRQALGQGPEFLTYFNYEAQQDKSGLPNDRFSAERPEGSISTLTIQRTEQRDSAMYRCASSSPRRGGIDTQYFGPGTRLTVL.

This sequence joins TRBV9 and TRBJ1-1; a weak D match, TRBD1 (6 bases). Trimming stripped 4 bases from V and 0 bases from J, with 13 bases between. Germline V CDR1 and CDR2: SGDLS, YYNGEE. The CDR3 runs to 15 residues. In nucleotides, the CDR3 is TGTGCCAGCAGCCACCAAGAGGGGGTGAACACTGAAGCTTTCTTT. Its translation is CASSHQEGVNTEAFF.

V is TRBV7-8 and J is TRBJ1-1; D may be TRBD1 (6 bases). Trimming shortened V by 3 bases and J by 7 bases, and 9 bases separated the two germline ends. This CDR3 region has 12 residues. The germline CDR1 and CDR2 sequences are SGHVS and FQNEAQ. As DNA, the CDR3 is TGTGCCAGCAGCTTGGTACAGGGTGAAGCTTTCTTT. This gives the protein CASSLVQGEAFF.

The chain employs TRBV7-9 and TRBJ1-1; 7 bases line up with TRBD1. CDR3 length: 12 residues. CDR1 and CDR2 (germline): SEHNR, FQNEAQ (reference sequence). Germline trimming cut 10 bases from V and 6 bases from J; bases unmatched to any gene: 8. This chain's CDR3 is CAIPTGTAEAFF. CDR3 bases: TGTGCCATCCCGACAGGGACGGCTGAAGCTTTCTTT. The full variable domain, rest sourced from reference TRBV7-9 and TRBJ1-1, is DTGVSQNPRHKITKRGQNVTFRCDPISEHNRLYWYRQTLGQGPEFLTYFQNEAQLEKSRLLSDRFSAERPKGSFSTLEIQRTEQGDSAMYLCAIPTGTAEAFFGQGTRLTVV.

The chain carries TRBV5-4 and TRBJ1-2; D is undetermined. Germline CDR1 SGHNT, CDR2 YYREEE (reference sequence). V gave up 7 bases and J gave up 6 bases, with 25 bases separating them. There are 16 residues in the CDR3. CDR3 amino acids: CASRAVEGGSRDGYTF. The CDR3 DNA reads TGTGCCAGCCGAGCGGTCGAAGGCGGGAGTAGGGATGGCTACACCTTC.

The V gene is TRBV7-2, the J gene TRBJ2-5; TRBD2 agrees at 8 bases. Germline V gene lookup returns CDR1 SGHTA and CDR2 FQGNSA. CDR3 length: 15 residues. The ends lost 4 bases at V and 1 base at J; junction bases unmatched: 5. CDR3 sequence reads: CASSYSGTSQETQYF. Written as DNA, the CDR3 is TGTGCCAGCAGCTACTCCGGGACTAGCCAAGAGACCCAGTACTTC.

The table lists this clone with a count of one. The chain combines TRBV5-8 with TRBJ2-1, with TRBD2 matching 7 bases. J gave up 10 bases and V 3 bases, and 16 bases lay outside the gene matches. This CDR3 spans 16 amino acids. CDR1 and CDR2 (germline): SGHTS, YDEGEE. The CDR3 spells CASSWPGLAGGREQFF. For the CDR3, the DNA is TGTGCCAGCAGCTGGCCGGGACTGGCCGGGGGGAGGGAGCAGTTCTTC.

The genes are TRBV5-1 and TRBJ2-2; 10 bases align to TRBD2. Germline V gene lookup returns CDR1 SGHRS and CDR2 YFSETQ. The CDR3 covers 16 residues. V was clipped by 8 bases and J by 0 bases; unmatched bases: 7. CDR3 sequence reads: CASSTSGTPNTGELFF. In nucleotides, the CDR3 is TGCGCCAGTTCAACTAGCGGGACCCCGAACACCGGGGAGCTGTTTTTT.

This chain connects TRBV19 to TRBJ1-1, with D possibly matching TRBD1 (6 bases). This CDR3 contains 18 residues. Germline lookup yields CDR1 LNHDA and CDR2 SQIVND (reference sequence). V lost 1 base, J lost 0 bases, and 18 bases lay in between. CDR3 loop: CASSIGQGLSPMNTEAFF. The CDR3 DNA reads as TGTGCCAGTAGTATAGGCCAGGGGCTCAGTCCCATGAACACTGAAGCTTTCTTT.

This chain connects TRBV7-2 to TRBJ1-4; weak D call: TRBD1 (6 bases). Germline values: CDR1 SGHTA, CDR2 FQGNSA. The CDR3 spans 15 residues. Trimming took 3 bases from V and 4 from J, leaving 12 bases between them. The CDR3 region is CASSFQGLNNEKLFF. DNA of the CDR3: TGTGCCAGCAGCTTCCAGGGGCTAAATAATGAAAAACTGTTTTTT.

CDR3 bases: TGTGCCAGCAGCTCAGTCGGGACAGCGAACACCGGGGAGCTGTTTTTT. Translating it yields CASSSVGTANTGELFF. The V and J genes are TRBV7-2 and TRBJ2-2; 7 bases map to TRBD1. After removal of 4 bases from V and 0 bases from J, the junction contained 5 bases not matched to a gene. The germline V gene encodes CDR1 SGHTA and CDR2 FQGNSA. This CDR3 contains 16 residues.

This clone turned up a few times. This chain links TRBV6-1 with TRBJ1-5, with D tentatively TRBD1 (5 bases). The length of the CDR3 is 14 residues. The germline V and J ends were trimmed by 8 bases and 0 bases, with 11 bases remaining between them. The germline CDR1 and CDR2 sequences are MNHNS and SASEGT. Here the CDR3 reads CASGAGSSNQPQHF. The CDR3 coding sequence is TGTGCCAGCGGGGCAGGGTCTAGCAATCAGCCCCAGCATTTT.

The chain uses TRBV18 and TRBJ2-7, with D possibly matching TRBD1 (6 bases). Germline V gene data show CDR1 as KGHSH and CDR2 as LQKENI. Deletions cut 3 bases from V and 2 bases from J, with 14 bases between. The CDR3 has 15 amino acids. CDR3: CASSPRDTFAYEQYF. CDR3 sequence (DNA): TGTGCCAGCTCACCCCGGGACACTTTTGCCTACGAGCAGTACTTC. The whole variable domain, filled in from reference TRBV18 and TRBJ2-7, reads NAGVMQNPRHLVRRRGQEARLRCSPMKGHSHVYWYRQLPEEGLKFMVYLQKENIIDESGMPKERFSAEFPKEGPSILRIQQVVRGDSAAYFCASSPRDTFAYEQYFGPGTRLTVT.

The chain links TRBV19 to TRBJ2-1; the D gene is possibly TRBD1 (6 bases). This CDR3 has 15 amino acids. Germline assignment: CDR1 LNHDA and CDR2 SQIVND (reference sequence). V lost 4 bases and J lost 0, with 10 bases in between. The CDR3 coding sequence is TGTGCCAGTAGTACTACAGGGAGCTCCTACAATGAGCAGTTCTTC. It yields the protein CASSTTGSSYNEQFF.

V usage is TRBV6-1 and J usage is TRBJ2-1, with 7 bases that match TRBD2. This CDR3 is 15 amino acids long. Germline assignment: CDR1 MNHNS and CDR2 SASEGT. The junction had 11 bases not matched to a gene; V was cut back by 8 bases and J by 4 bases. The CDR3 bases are TGTGCCAGCCACTTCTCGGCGGGAGCTTACAATGAGCAGTTCTTC. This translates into CASHFSAGAYNEQFF.

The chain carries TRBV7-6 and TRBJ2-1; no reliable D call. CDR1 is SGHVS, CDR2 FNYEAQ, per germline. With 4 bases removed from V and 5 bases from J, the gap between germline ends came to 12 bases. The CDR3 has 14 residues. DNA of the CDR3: TGTGCCAGCAGCTACCACGGCGGAGACAATGAGCAGTTCTTC. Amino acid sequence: CASSYHGGDNEQFF.

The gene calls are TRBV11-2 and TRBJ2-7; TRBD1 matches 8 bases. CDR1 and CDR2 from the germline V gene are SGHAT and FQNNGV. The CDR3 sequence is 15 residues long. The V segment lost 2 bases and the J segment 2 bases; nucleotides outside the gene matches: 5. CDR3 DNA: TGTGCCAGCAGCTTAACTAGGACAGGGACCTACGAGCAGTACTTC. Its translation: CASSLTRTGTYEQYF.

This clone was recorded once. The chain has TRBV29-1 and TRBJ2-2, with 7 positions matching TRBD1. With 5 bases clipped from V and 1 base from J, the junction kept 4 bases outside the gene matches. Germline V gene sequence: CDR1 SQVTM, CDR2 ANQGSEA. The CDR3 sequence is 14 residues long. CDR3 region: CSVRTGQNTGELFF. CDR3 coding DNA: TGCAGCGTTAGGACAGGTCAGAACACCGGGGAGCTGTTTTTT.

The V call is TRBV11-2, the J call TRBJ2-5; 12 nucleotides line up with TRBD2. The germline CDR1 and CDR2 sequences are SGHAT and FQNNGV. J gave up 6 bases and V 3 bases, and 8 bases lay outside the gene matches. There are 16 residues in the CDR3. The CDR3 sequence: CASSFSLAGGPQTQYF. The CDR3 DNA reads TGTGCCAGCAGCTTTTCCCTAGCGGGAGGGCCTCAGACCCAGTACTTC.

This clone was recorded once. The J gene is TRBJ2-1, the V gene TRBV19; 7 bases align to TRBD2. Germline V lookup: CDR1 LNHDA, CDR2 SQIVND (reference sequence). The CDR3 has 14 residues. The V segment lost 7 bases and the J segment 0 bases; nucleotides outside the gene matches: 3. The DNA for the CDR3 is TGTGCCAGTATCAGGGAGGGCTCCTACAATGAGCAGTTCTTC. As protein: CASIREGSYNEQFF.